Listed below are T cell receptor beta chains from one sample, sequenced in a study of blood T cell repertoires in COVID-19. TCRdb's copy holds only in-frame clones and misses some; the assay was immunoSEQ multiplex PCR. The repertoire holds 250,000 to 300,000 clones, nearly 90% seen once, with 2.5% to 3.5% in the top ten. Sequencing was carried out using PBMCs or T cells enriched from blood (not recorded which). The receptors derive from a woman aged 50 to 65 who had been exposed to COVID-19. Both conserved end residues are part of each CDR3. A D gene is named only where the DNA matches it firmly. Clone size is stated in some rows and not others, as once, few, many or a class when expanded.

clone_size d_call j_call v_call cdr3_nt cdr3_aa
- - TRBJ2-7 TRBV19 TGTGCCAGTAGTGCCCTCTACTTACCCACCTACGAGCAGTACTTC CASSALYLPTYEQYF
- TRBD2 TRBJ2-3 TRBV3-1/TRBV3-2 TGTGCCAGCAGCCAAGCGGAACTAGCGGGAACAGATACGCAGTATTTT CASSQAELAGTDTQYF
- - TRBJ2-7 TRBV14 TGTGCCAGCAGCCACCCCGGGTGGGAGCAGTACTTC CASSHPGWEQYF
- TRBD2 TRBJ2-1 TRBV15 TGTGCCACCAGCATATCACCGGGGGGCTCCTACAATGAGCAGTTCTTC CATSISPGGSYNEQFF
- - TRBJ1-1 TRBV6-1 TGTGCCAGCAGTGAAGTACAATTTCTCGCCAGGGAAGCTTTCTTT CASSEVQFLAREAFF
- - TRBJ2-5 TRBV5-4 TGTGCCAGCAGCTTGGATGCAGGGTACCAAGAGACCCAGTACTTC CASSLDAGYQETQYF
- TRBD1 TRBJ2-5 TRBV4-2 TGTGCCAGCAGCCTACAGACAGGGGTCGGGGGAGGAAGGTCCCAGTACTTC CASSLQTGVGGGRSQYF
- - TRBJ2-1 TRBV28 TGTGCCAGCAGGGCTAGGGGGGGATACAATGAGCAGTTCTTC CASRARGGYNEQFF
- TRBD1 TRBJ2-7 TRBV29-1 TGCAGCGTTGAAAGACAGGGAACCTACGAGCAGTACTTC CSVERQGTYEQYF
few TRBD1 TRBJ1-2 TRBV7-9 TGTGCCAGCAGCGCAAGGGACAGTCCAGGATATGGCTACACCTTC CASSARDSPGYGYTF
- TRBD1 TRBJ1-2 TRBV12-5 TGTGCTAGTGGTTTGGGTCCAGGGGGTGGCTACACCTTC CASGLGPGGGYTF
- - TRBJ1-4 TRBV5-6 TGTGCCAGCAGTCCTCATGAAAAACTGTTTTTT CASSPHEKLFF
- TRBD2 TRBJ2-7 TRBV9 TGTGCCAGCAGCGTCAGCGGGATCGGGTACGAGCAGTACTTC CASSVSGIGYEQYF
- - TRBJ1-4 TRBV4-1 TGCGCCAGCAGCCCCCTATGGGCAGGGAGGATTGAAAAACTGTTTTTT CASSPLWAGRIEKLFF
- TRBD1 TRBJ1-4 TRBV5-8 TGTGCCAGCAGCTTGGGGGGACAGGGAACTAATGAAAAACTGTTTTTT CASSLGGQGTNEKLFF
- TRBD2 TRBJ2-2 TRBV7-9 TGTGCCAGCACCCCTCCGGGACTACGAAACACCGGGGAGCTGTTTTTT CASTPPGLRNTGELFF
- - TRBJ1-2 TRBV30 TGTGCCTGGAGTGTAGGCAGGTCCGGGATTGGCTACACCTTC CAWSVGRSGIGYTF
- - TRBJ1-4 TRBV5-6 TGTGCCAGCAGCTTGGCGAGGGCCCCTAATGAAAAACTGTTTTTT CASSLARAPNEKLFF
- - TRBJ2-2 TRBV5-1 TGCGCCAGCAGCGTCCAGGGCACCGGGGAGCTGTTTTTT CASSVQGTGELFF
once - TRBJ1-2 TRBV6-1 TGTGCCAGCAGTGAAGCGGTGTCCGGGTTGGTGTACGGCTACACCTTC CASSEAVSGLVYGYTF
- TRBD1 TRBJ1-1 TRBV19 TGTGCCAGTAGTATTACGGGACAGGGGAACACTGAAGCTTTCTTT CASSITGQGNTEAFF
- - TRBJ2-5 TRBV5-4 TGTGCCAGCAGCCCCCGGGACACCTACCAAGAGACCCAGTACTTC CASSPRDTYQETQYF
- - TRBJ1-1 TRBV10-2 TGCGCCAGCAGCTCGCTAGAGAACACTGAAGCTTTCTTT CASSSLENTEAFF
- TRBD1 TRBJ1-2 TRBV27 TGTGCCAGCAGTTCCTACAGGGGAACTTATGGCTACACCTTC CASSSYRGTYGYTF
- TRBD1 TRBJ2-5 TRBV29-1 TGCAGCGTTGCTCGGGACAGACAAGAGACCCAGTACTTC CSVARDRQETQYF
- TRBD2 TRBJ2-1 TRBV11-2 TGTGCCAGCAGCTCCCCGCGGGGCGGGGGGAAATCCTACAATGAGCAGTTCTTC CASSSPRGGGKSYNEQFF
- - TRBJ1-2 TRBV5-1 TGCGCCAGCAGCCCGGGACAAAAAAACTATGGCTACACCTTC CASSPGQKNYGYTF
- - TRBJ2-1 TRBV11-3 TGTGCCAGCAGCTTATACGGCGGGGAGGTTAGGGATGAGCAGTTCTTC CASSLYGGEVRDEQFF
- TRBD1 TRBJ1-5 TRBV28 TGCGGTGCATCCTCCGGGACAGGGGAATGGAATCAGCCCCAGCATTTT CGASSGTGEWNQPQHF
- - TRBJ1-3 TRBV27 TGTGCCAGTGAAATGGGGCAGTCAAGCTGGAACTCTGGAAACACCATATATTTT CASEMGQSSWNSGNTIYF
once TRBD2 TRBJ2-3 TRBV3-1/TRBV3-2 TGTGCCAGCAGCCAGTCCGGGACTAGCGGGCGGTATAGCACAGATACGCAGTATTTT CASSQSGTSGRYSTDTQYF
- - TRBJ2-7 TRBV5-1 TGCGCCAGCAGCTTACACAACGAGCAGTACTTC CASSLHNEQYF
- TRBD2 TRBJ2-5 TRBV14 TGTGCCAGCAGCCGGACTAGCCTACAAGAGACCCAGTACTTC CASSRTSLQETQYF
- TRBD1 TRBJ2-7 TRBV7-9 TGTGCCAGCAGCCCAAGGACAGGGTCCGAGCAGTACTTC CASSPRTGSEQYF
- TRBD2 TRBJ2-1 TRBV11-2 TGTGCCAGCAGCTTAGATCTAACCAAGCGGGGTGAGCAGTTCTTC CASSLDLTKRGEQFF
- - TRBJ1-4 TRBV30 TGTGCCTGGAGTGTCGCGGCCGCCCAAAAACTGTTTTTT CAWSVAAAQKLFF
- TRBD1 TRBJ2-7 TRBV14 TGTGCCAGCAGCCAAGGCCCGTCGGACAGGGGGATTCACGAGCAGTACTTC CASSQGPSDRGIHEQYF
- TRBD1 TRBJ1-2 TRBV5-6 TGTGCCAGCAGCTTGTTACAGGGGGTCATGTATGGCTACACCTTC CASSLLQGVMYGYTF
once - TRBJ1-5 TRBV19 TGTGCCAGTAGTATAGTTTCAGTCCACCCTGGTAGCAATCAGCCCCAGCATTTT CASSIVSVHPGSNQPQHF
few - TRBJ2-7 TRBV5-6 TGTGCCAGCAGCACGGGTGTTGACGGGATTGTCTACGAGCAGTACTTC CASSTGVDGIVYEQYF
- TRBD1 TRBJ1-1 TRBV4-1 TGCGCCAGCAGCCAAGTCTTGGGGACAGGGGGCCGGAACACTGAAGCTTTCTTT CASSQVLGTGGRNTEAFF
- TRBD1 TRBJ2-3 TRBV5-1 TGCGCCAGCAGCTACTCCCCCCCGGGACAGATCACAGATACGCAGTATTTT CASSYSPPGQITDTQYF
- TRBD2 TRBJ2-1 TRBV23-1 TGCGCCAGCAGTAGTCGCGGGGGGAACTACAATGAGCAGTTCTTC CASSSRGGNYNEQFF
few TRBD1 TRBJ2-5 TRBV18 TGTGCCAGCTCACCACCACCCGGGACAGCGAAAGAGACCCAGTACTTC CASSPPPGTAKETQYF
few - TRBJ1-4 TRBV19 TGTGCCAGTAGTATAGCGGTCTGGAGGCCCGGCGAAAAACTGTTTTTT CASSIAVWRPGEKLFF
- TRBD1 TRBJ2-2 TRBV3-1/TRBV3-2 TGTGCCAGCAGCCATGGGACAGGGCGAGGTAGGGGCACCGGGGAGCTGTTTTTT CASSHGTGRGRGTGELFF
- - TRBJ2-5 TRBV5-1 TGCGCCAGCAGCTTGGCTCCAGGATCAGAGACCCAGTACTTC CASSLAPGSETQYF
- - TRBJ1-1 TRBV10-3 TGTGCCATCGGGCGGGCCGGGGACACTGAAGCTTTCTTT CAIGRAGDTEAFF
- - TRBJ1-6 TRBV9 TGTGCCAGCAGCGTAGGGGGCCATAATTCACCCCTCCACTTT CASSVGGHNSPLHF
- - TRBJ1-1 TRBV19 TGTGCCAGTGGGCTTTCGAGGGCGGGTAACACTGAAGCTTTCTTT CASGLSRAGNTEAFF
- - TRBJ1-5 TRBV4-1 TGCGCCAGCAGCACCCCAGGAGGCACAAATCAGCCCCAGCATTTT CASSTPGGTNQPQHF
- - TRBJ1-4 TRBV30 TGTGCCTTTTCAACAGGTGAAAAACTGTTTTTT CAFSTGEKLFF
- TRBD1 TRBJ2-6 TRBV9 TGTGCCAGCAGCGTAGAGACAGGGTCTGGGGCCAACGTCCTGACTTTC CASSVETGSGANVLTF
- TRBD1 TRBJ2-3 TRBV5-1 TGCGCCAGCAGCGCCGGTGGGACAGGGCGAGATACGCAGTATTTT CASSAGGTGRDTQYF
once TRBD2 TRBJ2-1 TRBV3-1/TRBV3-2 TGTGCCAGCAGCCAAGCCATTGGACTAGCGGGGTCAAAAGGTAGCAATGAGCAGTTCTTC CASSQAIGLAGSKGSNEQFF
few TRBD1 TRBJ2-2 TRBV4-2 TGTGCCAGCAGCCAAACAGGGGGCAAAAACACCGGGGAGCTGTTTTTT CASSQTGGKNTGELFF
once - TRBJ2-7 TRBV5-5 TGTGCCAGCAGCTTGGTAGCAGGGCTATACGAGCAGTACTTC CASSLVAGLYEQYF
- - TRBJ1-5 TRBV14 TGTGCCAGCAGCCAAGGGGGGGGCAATCAGCCCCAGCATTTT CASSQGGGNQPQHF
- - TRBJ1-6 TRBV30 TGTGCCTGGAGTGCGACGGGCTCCTATAATTCACCCCTCCACTTT CAWSATGSYNSPLHF
- - TRBJ2-2 TRBV2 TGTGCCAGCAGCCTTACATTGAACACCGGGGAGCTGTTTTTT CASSLTLNTGELFF